The entry below describes one T cell receptor (beta chain). This record belongs to a study of blood T cell repertoires in COVID-19. Turning to the study itself: Sites in the United States, Italy and Spain provided acute and convalescent COVID-19 samples. T cells, B-cell-depleted T cells, or PBMCs supplied cDNA or gDNA.

J lost 1 base, V lost 5 bases, and 6 bases had no gene match. CDR1 MDHEN and CDR2 SYDVKM come from the germline V gene. CDR3 length: 15 amino acids. Original data processing: Cell counts per sample came from amplifying reference gene primers. The data were produced by immunoSEQ multiplex PCR, yet TCRdb's version contains in-frame clones alone and is incomplete. V and J calls and clone size are those listed in that table; D and trimming were worked out from the DNA. The sample shows about 260,000 clones, about 85% of them seen only once. The V and J genes are TRBV28 and TRBJ2-5; 8 bases align to TRBD2. Sequencing input: peripheral blood. This TCR was recovered from a human donor in a cohort sampled during active COVID-19. For the CDR3, the DNA is TGTGCCAGCAGTCTACATAGCGGGGCCCAAGAGACCCAGTACTTC. Amino acids: CASSLHSGAQETQYF. The full variable domain, its missing parts supplied by reference TRBV28 and TRBJ2-5, is DVKVTQSSRYLVKRTGEKVFLECVQDMDHENMFWYRQDPGLGLRLIYFSYDVKMKEKGDIPEGYSVSREKKERFSLILESASTNQTSMYLCASSLHSGAQETQYFGPGTRLLVL.